Here is one TCR beta chain with its context. As processed by the authors: Reference gene primer amplification in the assay estimated nucleated cell counts. Measured with immunoSEQ multiplex PCR; TCRdb has only the in-frame clones, and not every one. The V and J calls and clone size were taken over from that table, and D and trimming were inferred from the DNA. This sample has 60,000 to 90,000 clones, with 74% found just once. This specimen belongs to a study of blood T cell repertoires in COVID-19. Study background: Collection of acute and convalescent COVID-19 samples took place in the United States, Italy and Spain. PBMCs, B-cell-depleted T cells, or T cells were the source of the cDNA or gDNA that made up the material.

The CDR3 consists of 21 residues. Germline V gives CDR1 SGHRS, CDR2 YFSETQ. V lost 1 base to trimming and J lost 8 bases, with 35 bases between them. The sequence came from a human donor with acute or convalescent COVID-19. The donor label of this sample is uncertain. Sample: peripheral blood. This chain uses TRBV5-1 with TRBJ2-3; D tentatively reads TRBD1 or TRBD2 (9 bases each). The CDR3 loop reads CASSLPGQGNPREGPYGTQYF. In nucleotides, the CDR3 is TGCGCCAGCAGCTTGCCGGGACAGGGAAATCCGCGGGAGGGCCCTTACGGTACGCAGTATTTT.